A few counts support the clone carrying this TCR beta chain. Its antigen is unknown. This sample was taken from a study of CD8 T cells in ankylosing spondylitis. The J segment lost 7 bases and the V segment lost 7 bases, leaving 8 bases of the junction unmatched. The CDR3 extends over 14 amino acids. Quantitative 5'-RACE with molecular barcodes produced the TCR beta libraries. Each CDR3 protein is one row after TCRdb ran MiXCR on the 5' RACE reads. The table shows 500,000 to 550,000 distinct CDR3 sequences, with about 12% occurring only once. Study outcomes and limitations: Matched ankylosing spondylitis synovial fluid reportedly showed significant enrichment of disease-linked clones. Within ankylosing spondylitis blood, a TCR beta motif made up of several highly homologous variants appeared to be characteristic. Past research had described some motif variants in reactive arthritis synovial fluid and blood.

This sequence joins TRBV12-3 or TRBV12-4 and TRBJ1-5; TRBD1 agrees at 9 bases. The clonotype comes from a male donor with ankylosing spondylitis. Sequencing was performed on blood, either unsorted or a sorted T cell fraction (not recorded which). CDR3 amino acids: CASTPTGGEQPQHF. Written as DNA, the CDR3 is TGTGCCAGCACCCCGACAGGGGGAGAACAGCCCCAGCATTTT.